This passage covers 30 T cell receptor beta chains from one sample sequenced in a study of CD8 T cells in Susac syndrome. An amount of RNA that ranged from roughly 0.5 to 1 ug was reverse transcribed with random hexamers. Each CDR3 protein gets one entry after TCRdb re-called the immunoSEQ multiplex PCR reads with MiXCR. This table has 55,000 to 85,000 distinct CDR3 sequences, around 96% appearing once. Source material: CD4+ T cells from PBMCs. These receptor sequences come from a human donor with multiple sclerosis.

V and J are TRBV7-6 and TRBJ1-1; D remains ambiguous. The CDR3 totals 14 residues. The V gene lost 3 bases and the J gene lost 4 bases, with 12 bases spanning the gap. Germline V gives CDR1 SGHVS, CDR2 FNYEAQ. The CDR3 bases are TGTGCCAGCAGCTTCCGCGGACCATCCACTGAAGCTTTCTTT. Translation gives CASSFRGPSTEAFF.

CDR3 sequence reads: CASSGTGARNYGYTF. Written as DNA, the CDR3 is TGTGCCAGCAGTGGCACAGGGGCGAGGAACTATGGCTACACCTTC. V gene TRBV27 combines with J gene TRBJ1-2, with 7 bases fitting TRBD1. The J segment lost 2 bases and the V segment lost 5 bases, leaving 8 bases of the junction unmatched. The CDR3 sequence is 15 residues long. Germline V gene lookup returns CDR1 MNHEY and CDR2 SMNVEV (reference sequence).

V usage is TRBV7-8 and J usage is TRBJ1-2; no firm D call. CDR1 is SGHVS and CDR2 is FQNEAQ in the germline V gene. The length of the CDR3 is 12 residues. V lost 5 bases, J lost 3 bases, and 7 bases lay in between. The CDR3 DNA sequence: TGTGCCAGCAGCAAAGCGGACTATGGCTACACCTTC. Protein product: CASSKADYGYTF.

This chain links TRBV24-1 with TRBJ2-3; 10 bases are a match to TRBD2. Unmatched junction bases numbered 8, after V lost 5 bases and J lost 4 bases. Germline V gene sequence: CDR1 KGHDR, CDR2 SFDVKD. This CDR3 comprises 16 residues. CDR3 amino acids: CATSALSSGGADTQYF. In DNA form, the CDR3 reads TGTGCCACCAGTGCTCTGAGCAGCGGGGGGGCAGATACGCAGTATTTT.

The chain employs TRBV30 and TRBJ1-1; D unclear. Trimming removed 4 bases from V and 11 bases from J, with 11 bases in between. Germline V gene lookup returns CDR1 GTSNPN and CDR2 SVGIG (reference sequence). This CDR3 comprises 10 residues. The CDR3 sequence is CAWTGSRAFF. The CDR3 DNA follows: TGTGCCTGGACGGGATCTAGGGCTTTCTTT.

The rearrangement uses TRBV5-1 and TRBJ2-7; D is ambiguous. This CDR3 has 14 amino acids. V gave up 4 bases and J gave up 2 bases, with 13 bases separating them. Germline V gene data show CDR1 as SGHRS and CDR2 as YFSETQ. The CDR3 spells CASSEQGTTYEQYF. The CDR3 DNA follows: TGCGCCAGCAGCGAACAAGGAACGACCTACGAGCAGTACTTC.

The CDR3 sequence: CASRPGAGQQETQYF. For the CDR3, the DNA is TGCGCCAGCAGGCCAGGAGCGGGACAGCAAGAGACCCAGTACTTC. The chain links TRBV5-1 to TRBJ2-5; the D gene could be TRBD1 or TRBD2 (7 bases each). Trimming removed 5 bases at V and 2 bases at J, with 16 bases between. The germline V gene encodes CDR1 SGHRS and CDR2 YFSETQ. This CDR3 is built from 15 residues.

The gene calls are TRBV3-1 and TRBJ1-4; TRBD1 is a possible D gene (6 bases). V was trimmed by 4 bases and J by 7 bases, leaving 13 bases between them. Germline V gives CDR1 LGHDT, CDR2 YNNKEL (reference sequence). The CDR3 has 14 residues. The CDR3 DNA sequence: TGTGCCAGCAGCCCCCAGGGGTTGAGTGAAAAACTGTTTTTT. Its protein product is CASSPQGLSEKLFF.

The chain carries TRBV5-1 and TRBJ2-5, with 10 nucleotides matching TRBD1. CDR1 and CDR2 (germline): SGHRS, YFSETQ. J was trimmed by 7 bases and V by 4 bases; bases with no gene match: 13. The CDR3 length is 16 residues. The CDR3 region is CASSSARGQGPGTQYF. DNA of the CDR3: TGCGCCAGCAGCAGCGCTCGGGGACAGGGGCCTGGGACCCAGTACTTC.

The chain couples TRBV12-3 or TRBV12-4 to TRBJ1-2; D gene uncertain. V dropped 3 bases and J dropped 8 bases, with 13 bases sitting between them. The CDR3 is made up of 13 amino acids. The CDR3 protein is CASSLVGYGGYTF. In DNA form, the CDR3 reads TGTGCCAGCAGTTTGGTGGGTTATGGGGGCTACACCTTC.

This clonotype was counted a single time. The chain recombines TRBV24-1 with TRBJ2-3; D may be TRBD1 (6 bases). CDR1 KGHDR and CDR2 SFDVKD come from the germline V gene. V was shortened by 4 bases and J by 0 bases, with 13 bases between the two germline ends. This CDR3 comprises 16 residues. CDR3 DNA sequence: TGTGCCACCAGTGACCTTGACAGGCCAAGCACAGATACGCAGTATTTT. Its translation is CATSDLDRPSTDTQYF.

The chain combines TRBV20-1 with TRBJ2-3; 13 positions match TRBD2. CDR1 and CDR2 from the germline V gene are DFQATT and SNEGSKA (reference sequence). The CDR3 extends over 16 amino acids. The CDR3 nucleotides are TGCAGCGCCGAACCACCGGGACTAGCGGGGTCAGATACGCAGTATTTT. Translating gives CSAEPPGLAGSDTQYF.

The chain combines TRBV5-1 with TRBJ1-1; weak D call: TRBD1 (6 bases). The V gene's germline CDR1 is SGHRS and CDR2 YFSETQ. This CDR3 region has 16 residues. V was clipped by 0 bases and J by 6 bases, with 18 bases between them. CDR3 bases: TGCGCCAGCAGCTTGGATCAACAGGGCGGGGTGGCTGAAGCTTTCTTT. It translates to CASSLDQQGGVAEAFF.

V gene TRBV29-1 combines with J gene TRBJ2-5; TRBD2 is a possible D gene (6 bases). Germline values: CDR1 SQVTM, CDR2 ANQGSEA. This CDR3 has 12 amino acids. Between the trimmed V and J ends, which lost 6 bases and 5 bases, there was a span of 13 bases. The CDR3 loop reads CSVWGDGETQYF. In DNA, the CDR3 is TGCAGCGTGTGGGGGGATGGGGAGACCCAGTACTTC.

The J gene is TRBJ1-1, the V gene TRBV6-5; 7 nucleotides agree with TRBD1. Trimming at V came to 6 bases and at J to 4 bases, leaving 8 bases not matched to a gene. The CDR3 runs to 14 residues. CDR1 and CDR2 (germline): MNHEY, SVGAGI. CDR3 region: CASSRQGYGTEAFF. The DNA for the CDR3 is TGTGCCAGCAGCCGACAGGGATATGGCACTGAAGCTTTCTTT.

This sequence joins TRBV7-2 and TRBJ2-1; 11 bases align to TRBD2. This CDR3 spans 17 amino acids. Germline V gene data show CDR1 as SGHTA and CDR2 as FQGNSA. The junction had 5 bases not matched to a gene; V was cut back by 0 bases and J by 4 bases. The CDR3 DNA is TGTGCCAGCAGCTTAGCCATCACTAGCGGGGGATACAATGAGCAGTTCTTC. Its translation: CASSLAITSGGYNEQFF.

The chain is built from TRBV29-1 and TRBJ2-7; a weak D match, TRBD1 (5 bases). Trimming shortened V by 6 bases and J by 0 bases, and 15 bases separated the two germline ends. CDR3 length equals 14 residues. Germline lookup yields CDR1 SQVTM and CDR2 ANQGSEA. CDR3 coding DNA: TGCAGCGTCACCAGGGCCCCGACCTCCTACGAGCAGTACTTC. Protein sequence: CSVTRAPTSYEQYF.

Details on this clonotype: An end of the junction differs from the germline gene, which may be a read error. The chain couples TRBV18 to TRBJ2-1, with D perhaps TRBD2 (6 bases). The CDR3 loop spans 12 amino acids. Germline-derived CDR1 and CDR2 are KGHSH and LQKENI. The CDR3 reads CASSPPDYRVVF. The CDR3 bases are TGTGCCAGCTCCCCCCCGGACTACCGGGTTGTCTTC.

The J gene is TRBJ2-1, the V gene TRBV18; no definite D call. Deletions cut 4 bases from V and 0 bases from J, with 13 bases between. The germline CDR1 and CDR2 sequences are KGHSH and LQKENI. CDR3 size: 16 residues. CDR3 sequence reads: CASSHPLSSSYNEQFF. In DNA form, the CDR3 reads TGTGCCAGCTCACACCCCCTCAGCAGCTCCTACAATGAGCAGTTCTTC.

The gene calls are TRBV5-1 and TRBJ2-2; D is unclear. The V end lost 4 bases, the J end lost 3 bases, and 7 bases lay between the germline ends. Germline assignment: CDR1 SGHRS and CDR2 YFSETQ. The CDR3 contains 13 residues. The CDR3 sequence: CASSLTDTGELFF. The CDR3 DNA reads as TGCGCCAGCAGCCTAACGGACACCGGGGAGCTGTTTTTT.

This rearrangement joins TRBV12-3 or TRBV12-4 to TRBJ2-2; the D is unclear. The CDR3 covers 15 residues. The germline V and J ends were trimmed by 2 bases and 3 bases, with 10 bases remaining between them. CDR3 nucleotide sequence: TGTGCCAGCAGTTTAAAGGCCGGGCACACCGGGGAGCTGTTTTTT. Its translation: CASSLKAGHTGELFF.

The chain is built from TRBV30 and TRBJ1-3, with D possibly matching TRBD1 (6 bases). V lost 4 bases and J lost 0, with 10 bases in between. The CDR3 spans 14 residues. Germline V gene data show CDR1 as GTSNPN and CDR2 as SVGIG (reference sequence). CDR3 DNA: TGTGCCTGGACCCTAGGGGGCTCTGGAAACACCATATATTTT. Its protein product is CAWTLGGSGNTIYF.

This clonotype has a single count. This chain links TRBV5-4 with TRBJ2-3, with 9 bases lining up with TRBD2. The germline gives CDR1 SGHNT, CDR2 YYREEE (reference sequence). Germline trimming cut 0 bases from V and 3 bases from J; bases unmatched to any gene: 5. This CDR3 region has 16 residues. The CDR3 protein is CASSLAQRGATDTQYF. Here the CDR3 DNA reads TGTGCCAGCAGCTTGGCCCAGCGGGGGGCAACAGATACGCAGTATTTT. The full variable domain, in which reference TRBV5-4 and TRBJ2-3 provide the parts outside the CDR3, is ETGVTQSPTHLIKTRGQQVTLRCSSQSGHNTVSWYQQALGQGPQFIFQYYREEENGRGNFPPRFSGLQFPNYSSELNVNALELDDSALYLCASSLAQRGATDTQYFGPGTRLTVL.

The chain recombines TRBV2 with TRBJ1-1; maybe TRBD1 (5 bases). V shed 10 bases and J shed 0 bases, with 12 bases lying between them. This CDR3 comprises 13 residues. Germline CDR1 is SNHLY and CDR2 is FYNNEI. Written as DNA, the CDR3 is TGTGCCACGGGGGAGGGCATGAACACTGAAGCTTTCTTT. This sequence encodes CATGEGMNTEAFF.

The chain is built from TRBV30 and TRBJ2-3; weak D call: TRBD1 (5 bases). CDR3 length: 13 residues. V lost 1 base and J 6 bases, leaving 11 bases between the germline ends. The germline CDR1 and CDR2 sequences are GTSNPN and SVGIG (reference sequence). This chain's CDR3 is CAWSAQERDTQYF. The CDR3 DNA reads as TGTGCCTGGAGTGCACAGGAAAGGGATACGCAGTATTTT.

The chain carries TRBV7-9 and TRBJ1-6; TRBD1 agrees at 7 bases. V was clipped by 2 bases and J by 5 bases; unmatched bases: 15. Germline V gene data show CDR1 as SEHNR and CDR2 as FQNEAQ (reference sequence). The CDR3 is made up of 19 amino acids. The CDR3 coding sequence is TGTGCCAGCAGCTTATTGACAGGGAAGAAGTATGGTGATAATTCACCCCTCCACTTT. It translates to CASSLLTGKKYGDNSPLHF.

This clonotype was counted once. For the CDR3, the DNA is TGTGCCTGGAGAGATATATCTTACGAGCAGTACTTC. Its protein is CAWRDISYEQYF. V is TRBV30 and J is TRBJ2-7; D gene ambiguous. The V gene lost 3 bases and the J gene lost 4 bases, with 10 bases spanning the gap. Looked up from germline, CDR1 is GTSNPN and CDR2 is SVGIG (reference sequence). This CDR3 comprises 12 residues.

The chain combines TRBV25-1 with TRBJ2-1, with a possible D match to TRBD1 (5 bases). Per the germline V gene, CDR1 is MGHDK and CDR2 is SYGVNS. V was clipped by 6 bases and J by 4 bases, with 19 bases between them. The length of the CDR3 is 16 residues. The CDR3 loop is CASSPSDKGWYNEQFF. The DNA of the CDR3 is TGTGCCAGCAGCCCTTCGGACAAAGGGTGGTACAATGAGCAGTTCTTC.

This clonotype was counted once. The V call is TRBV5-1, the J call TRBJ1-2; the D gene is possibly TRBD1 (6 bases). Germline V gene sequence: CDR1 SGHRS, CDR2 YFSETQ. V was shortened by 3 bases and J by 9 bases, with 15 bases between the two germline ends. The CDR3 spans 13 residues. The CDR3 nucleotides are TGCGCCAGCAGCTCCGGGGGCACAGGACGCTACACCTTC. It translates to CASSSGGTGRYTF. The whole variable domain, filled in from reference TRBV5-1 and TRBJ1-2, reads KAGVTQTPRYLIKTRGQQVTLSCSPISGHRSVSWYQQTPGQGLQFLFEYFSETQRNKGNFPGRFSGRQFSNSRSEMNVSTLELGDSALYLCASSSGGTGRYTFGSGTRLTVV.

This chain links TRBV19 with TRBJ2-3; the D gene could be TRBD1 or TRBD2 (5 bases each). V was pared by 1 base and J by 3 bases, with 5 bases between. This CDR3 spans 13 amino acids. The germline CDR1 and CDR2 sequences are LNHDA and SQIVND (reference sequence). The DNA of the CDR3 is TGTGCCAGTAGTATAGGGGGGACAGATACGCAGTATTTT. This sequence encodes CASSIGGTDTQYF.